This TCR beta chain was documented in a study of blood T cell repertoires in COVID-19. Authors' analysis steps: Reference gene primer amplification gave nucleated cell count estimates. Assay: immunoSEQ multiplex PCR; the TCRdb copy retains only in-frame clones and omits some. The DNA gave D and trimming, while V, J and clone size come from that table. The table lists a few hundred thousand clones, around 87% of them singletons. The CDR3 is made up of 13 amino acids. Trimming took 7 bases from V and 6 from J, leaving 16 bases between them. From germline, CDR1 is SGHDT and CDR2 YYEEEE. J is TRBJ1-2 and V is TRBV5-6, with D tentatively TRBD1 (5 bases). The clonotype originates from a woman between 50 and 59 years old who had recovered from COVID-19. The specimen was peripheral blood. The CDR3 is CASGLRVKDGYTF. For the CDR3, the DNA is TGTGCCAGCGGCCTCAGGGTAAAGGATGGCTACACCTTC.